Below are 18 T cell receptor beta chains sequenced from a single sample in a study of tumor and adjacent non-tumor tissue in lung cancer. Three rounds of nested PCR, following a modified ARM-PCR protocol, produced the TCRbeta library. TCRdb recomputed calls from the multiplex PCR reads with MiXCR, one row per CDR3 protein. The table has 110,000 or so distinct CDR3 sequences, about 63% seen once; the top ten hold around 20%. This sample's RNA came from whole unsorted tissue. The normal lung tissue was taken more than 3 cm from the tumor edge. Sequenced sample: distant non-tumor lung tissue. The receptors shown here come from a man aged 55-75 years with non-small cell lung cancer.

The chain has TRBV5-1 and TRBJ2-5, with D perhaps matching TRBD2 (5 bases). The CDR3 is made up of 13 amino acids. CDR1 and CDR2 (germline): SGHRS, YFSETQ. V was pared by 4 bases and J by 4 bases, with 11 bases between. CDR3 sequence reads: CASSPGSPETQYF. The CDR3 nucleotides read TGCGCCAGCAGCCCGGGAAGCCCAGAGACCCAGTACTTC.

This clonotype was counted at least ten times. The V call is TRBV14, the J call TRBJ2-2; TRBD1 aligns across 8 bases. This CDR3 has 16 amino acids. Germline CDR1 reads SGHDN; CDR2 reads FVKESK. J was trimmed by 5 bases and V by 1 base; bases with no gene match: 6. CDR3 sequence reads: CASSQAGGSRTGELFF. CDR3 in DNA: TGTGCCAGCAGCCAAGCAGGGGGCTCGAGAACCGGGGAGCTGTTTTTT.

On this clonotype: The CDR3 does not end in the conserved phenylalanine or tryptophan, so this is likely a read error. The DNA is left out, because the CDR3 cannot be placed on it with certainty; the CDR3 is given as TCRdb lists it. The V call is TRBV5-6, the J call TRBJ2-4; TRBD1, the table's D call, lacks a check against the DNA. 16 amino acids form the CDR3, both terminal residues included. Germline assignment: CDR1 SGHDT and CDR2 YYEEEE. CDR3 loop: CASSFGGGPAKNIKYS.

About this clonotype: The junction departs from the called germline gene at one end, perhaps through a read error. The rearrangement joins TRBV5-5 to TRBJ2-2; D may correspond to TRBD1 or TRBD2 (6 bases each). CDR3 length: 18 residues. CDR1 and CDR2 (germline): SGHKS, YYEKEE (reference sequence). CDR3: CSSSSEGGRPRATGELFF. DNA of the CDR3: TGTTCCAGTAGCTCGGAGGGGGGACGCCCTCGCGCAACCGGGGAGCTGTTTTTT.

This clonotype was counted ten times or more. V and J are TRBV6-1 and TRBJ2-7; D is possibly TRBD2 (6 bases). The V gene's germline CDR1 is MNHNS and CDR2 SASEGT. The length of the CDR3 is 13 residues. The germline V and J ends were trimmed by 7 bases and 6 bases, with 16 bases remaining between them. CDR3 nucleotides: TGTGCCAGCATGCGGGACGGAGGGAGCGAGCAGTACTTC. Its protein is CASMRDGGSEQYF.

Concerning this clonotype itself: No conserved phenylalanine or tryptophan is present at the end of the CDR3, so a read error is the likely explanation. Written as DNA, the CDR3 is TGTGTCAGCAGCTTGTACCGGACTGGTGAAGCTTTCTAT. This sequence encodes CVSSLYRTGEAFY. The chain joins TRBV5-8 to TRBJ1-1, with unresolved D. The CDR3 length is 13 residues. CDR1 and CDR2 (germline): SGHTS, YDEGEE.

Comment on this clonotype: With a much larger clone just one base away, this may be a read error. The chain uses TRBV6-5 and TRBJ2-1; D might be TRBD2 (5 bases). This CDR3 has 11 residues. From germline, CDR1 is MNHEY and CDR2 SVGAGI. V lost 7 bases and J lost 7, with 8 bases in between. The CDR3 loop reads CASKRQNEQFF. The CDR3 nucleotides read TGTGCCAGCAAGCGGCAGAATGAGCAGTTCTTC.

This clonotype was observed a handful of times. The V gene is TRBV5-4, the J gene TRBJ1-2; perhaps TRBD1 as D (5 bases). Trimming took off 0 bases at V and 4 bases at J, with 16 bases between the two ends. Germline V gene data show CDR1 as SGHNT and CDR2 as YYREEE (reference sequence). This CDR3 is 16 amino acids long. The CDR3 region is CASSLDPRDPIYGYTF. CDR3 DNA: TGTGCCAGCAGCTTGGACCCCCGGGACCCGATCTATGGCTACACCTTC.

About this clonotype: One base away lies a much larger clone, so this may be a sequencing read error. This sequence joins TRBV5-6 and TRBJ1-1; no firm D call. This CDR3 has 14 residues. CDR1 SGHDT and CDR2 YYEEEE come from the germline V gene. The CDR3 spells CASSLGAMNTEVFF. The DNA for the CDR3 is TGTGCCAGCAGCTTGGGGGCAATGAACACTGAAGTTTTCTTT.

This clonotype was seen more than once but under ten times. A much larger clone is a single base away; this may be a read error. The chain employs TRBV19 and TRBJ1-2; maybe TRBD1 (5 bases). Germline assignment: CDR1 LNHDA and CDR2 SQIVND (reference sequence). CDR3 length: 15 residues. The DNA of the CDR3 is TGTGCCAGTTCTCCCCTCGGCGGGGGGAACTATGGCTACATCTTC. It codes for CASSPLGGGNYGYIF.

This clonotype was seen ten or more times. The chain joins TRBV11-2 to TRBJ2-7, with D possibly called TRBD1 or TRBD2 (5 bases each). V shed 7 bases and J shed 5 bases, with 12 bases lying between them. CDR1 is SGHAT and CDR2 is FQNNGV in the germline V gene. This CDR3 has 12 residues. In nucleotides, the CDR3 is TGTGCCAGCATGGGGGTATCCAACGAGCAGTACTTC. Translated, it gives CASMGVSNEQYF.

The chain carries TRBV4-1 and TRBJ1-1; D possibly corresponds to TRBD1 (6 bases). This CDR3 comprises 15 residues. Germline-derived CDR1 and CDR2 are MGHRA and YSYEKL. Deletions cut 2 bases from V and 7 bases from J, with 17 bases between. This chain's CDR3 is CASSQTSGRDIEAFF. The CDR3 region has the DNA TGCGCCAGCAGCCAAACTTCAGGGCGGGACATTGAAGCTTTCTTT.

Ten or more counts support this clonotype. This chain connects TRBV5-1 to TRBJ2-1; no reliable D call. V was clipped by 4 bases and J by 8 bases, with 7 bases between them. This CDR3 comprises 11 residues. CDR1 and CDR2 from the germline V gene are SGHRS and YFSETQ. In DNA form, the CDR3 reads TGCGCCAGCAGCCAGAAAGATGAGCAGTTCTTC. This encodes CASSQKDEQFF.

A word on this clonotype: Germline and junction disagree at one end, which may indicate a read error. V gene TRBV20-1 combines with J gene TRBJ2-7; 14 nucleotides align to TRBD2. The CDR3 extends over 15 amino acids. CDR1 is DFQATT and CDR2 is SNEGSKA in the germline V gene (reference sequence). The CDR3 loop is CSARGTSGRMNEEYF. The DNA of the CDR3 is TGCAGTGCTAGGGGGACTAGCGGGAGAATGAACGAGGAGTACTTC.

A remark on this clonotype: Likely a read error: the CDR3 ends without its conserved phenylalanine or tryptophan. This chain uses TRBV20-1 with TRBJ1-1, with D tentatively TRBD1 (6 bases). With 4 bases removed from V and 8 bases from J, the gap between germline ends came to 20 bases. The CDR3 extends over 14 amino acids. Looked up from germline, CDR1 is DFQATT and CDR2 is SNEGSKA (reference sequence). Here the CDR3 reads CSATTGTTDEEAFL. CDR3 bases: TGCAGTGCTACCACCGGGACAACCGACGAGGAAGCTTTCCTT.

CDR3 nucleotides: TGTGCCGGCTGTTACCCAGAAACAGATACGCAGTATTTT. Residues: CAGCYPETDTQYF. The V call is TRBV6-2 or TRBV6-3, the J call TRBJ2-3; D is uncertain. The CDR3 covers 13 residues. Germline V gene lookup returns CDR1 MNHEY and CDR2 SVGEGT. Trimming stripped 11 bases from V and 3 bases from J, with 15 bases between.

A note on this clonotype: A much larger clonotype is one base distant, so this may be a read error. V gene TRBV6-6 combines with J gene TRBJ2-1; 8 nucleotides agree with TRBD2. From germline, CDR1 is MNHNY and CDR2 SVGAGI (reference sequence). This CDR3 region has 14 residues. V shed 9 bases and J 11 bases; nucleotides not matched to a gene: 15. This CDR3 reads CARRPNSGESQQFF. The CDR3 region has the DNA TGTGCCAGGAGGCCTAATAGCGGGGAGAGTCAGCAGTTCTTC.

On this clonotype: The junction shows a germline mismatch at one end, possibly a read error. The chain uses TRBV11-2 and TRBJ2-2, with 12 nucleotides matching TRBD2. Germline CDR1 is SGHAT and CDR2 is FQNNGV. The CDR3 extends over 18 amino acids. DNA for the CDR3: TGCGCCAGCAGCTCGAGACTAGCGGGAGCGACGAACACCGGGGAACTGTTTTTT. It specifies CASSSRLAGATNTGELFF.